A selection of T cell receptor beta chains follows, all from one sample in a study of CD8+ T cells in alopecia areata. Generated by immunoSEQ multiplex PCR, the TCRdb table keeps only in-frame clones and is missing some. This sample has over 150,000 clones; around 56% occur once, and the top ten carry 3.3%. The sample here was CD4+ T cells sorted from blood, taken at week 4, from a patient treated with tofacitinib. Receptors originate from a human donor with alopecia areata. Each CDR3 is given with its conserved first and last residue. Each record gives: clone size, J gene, D gene, V gene, CDR3 DNA, CDR3 protein. D genes are given only for firm matches. Clone size is given for some rows only: seen once, a few or many times, or a class if the clone is expanded.

>.|TRBJ1-4|.|TRBV30
TGTGCCTGGAGTGCCGGGACACCAAATGAAAAACTGTTTTTT
CAWSAGTPNEKLFF
>.|TRBJ2-5|.|TRBV15
TGTGCCACCAGCAGGGACTCAGCCCAAGAGACCCAGTACTTC
CATSRDSAQETQYF
>few|TRBJ1-2|.|TRBV28
TGTGCCAGCACCAAGGATCCGGGGGGCATCGGCTACACCTTC
CASTKDPGGIGYTF
>few|TRBJ1-6|.|TRBV25-1
TGTGCCAGCAGTCAAACACTTAATAATTCACCCCTCCACTTT
CASSQTLNNSPLHF
>once|TRBJ2-7|.|TRBV2
TGTGCCAGCACCTTTGCCCGCTCCTACGAGCAGTACTTC
CASTFARSYEQYF
>.|TRBJ2-5|.|TRBV7-3
TGTGCCAGCAGCTTAACGCCACAGACCCTGGAGACCCAGTACTTC
CASSLTPQTLETQYF
>.|TRBJ2-1|TRBD2|TRBV5-1
TGCGCCAGCAGCTTACAGCGGGGAGGTGAGCAGTTCTTC
CASSLQRGGEQFF
>.|TRBJ2-1|.|TRBV7-2
TGTGCCAGCAGCTTAGAGAGTGAGCAGTTCTTC
CASSLESEQFF
>few|TRBJ2-7|TRBD2|TRBV28
TGTGCCAGCAGTTCCGGGACTAGCGCGCTCTACGAGCAGTACTTC
CASSSGTSALYEQYF
>.|TRBJ2-5|.|TRBV19
TGTGCCAGTAGTATAGAAGGAGGACACCCCAAGACCCAGTACTTC
CASSIEGGHPKTQYF
>.|TRBJ1-5|.|TRBV30
TGTGCCTGGAGTGGGCTCCAACCTAATCAGCCCCAGCATTTT
CAWSGLQPNQPQHF
>.|TRBJ1-2|.|TRBV30
TGTGCCTGGAGTGTAGGGGGTCCTCCTGGCTACACCTTC
CAWSVGGPPGYTF
>few|TRBJ1-1|.|TRBV5-1
TGCGCCAGCAGCCCCGCCCAGGGCAGGGCTTTCTTT
CASSPAQGRAFF
>.|TRBJ1-1|TRBD1|TRBV2
TGTGCCAGCAGTGAAGCCGGACAGGGCTCTGAAGCTTTCTTT
CASSEAGQGSEAFF
>.|TRBJ1-1|.|TRBV5-4
TGTGCCAGCAGCTTTGGTTGGACAGCGAACACTGAAGCTTTCTTT
CASSFGWTANTEAFF
>many|TRBJ1-1|TRBD1|TRBV6-6
TGTGCCAGCAGTCGGACAGGGAGCACTGAAGCTTTCTTT
CASSRTGSTEAFF
>.|TRBJ1-1|.|TRBV7-2
TGTGCCAGCAGCTTATCCCCACAAGGCACTGAAGCTTTCTTT
CASSLSPQGTEAFF
>once|TRBJ2-7|TRBD2|TRBV9
TGTGCCAGCAGCGGATATAGCGGGGGAGGCTACGAGCAGTACTTC
CASSGYSGGGYEQYF
>.|TRBJ1-2|TRBD1|TRBV5-1
TGCGCCAGCAGCGCCCAGACAGGGGACTATGGCTACACCTTC
CASSAQTGDYGYTF
>.|TRBJ1-1|TRBD1|TRBV29-1
TGCAGCGTTGGGGGACAGGGCCTTCTCACTGAAGCTTTCTTT
CSVGGQGLLTEAFF
>.|TRBJ2-2|.|TRBV4-1
TGCGCCAGCAGCCAAGATTTCGATTCTGCGAACACCGGGGAGCTGTTTTTT
CASSQDFDSANTGELFF
>.|TRBJ2-5|.|TRBV2
TGTGCCAGCAGCCTAACAGGGCGCGAGACCCAGTACTTC
CASSLTGRETQYF
>few|TRBJ2-7|.|TRBV21-1
TGTGCCAGCAGCAAAGGGAGACAGGGCCCCTACGAGCAGTACTTC
CASSKGRQGPYEQYF
>.|TRBJ1-1|.|TRBV7-9
TGTGCCAGCAGCTTTCACCCAGACACTGAAGCTTTCTTT
CASSFHPDTEAFF
>.|TRBJ2-5|.|TRBV5-6
TGTGCCAGCAGCTTGGTACCGCCGAGTGGCGAGACCCAGTACTTC
CASSLVPPSGETQYF
>.|TRBJ1-2|TRBD1|TRBV9
TGTGCCAGCAGCGTAGAAGGGGGCAGCTATGGCTACACCTTC
CASSVEGGSYGYTF
>.|TRBJ1-1|.|TRBV7-2
TGTGCCAGCAGCCCACAGACAGGACTGCCGCGAGAAGCTTTCTTT
CASSPQTGLPREAFF
>.|TRBJ2-2|.|TRBV9
TGTGCCAGCAGGGGGCTCGGGGACACCGGGGAGCTGTTTTTT
CASRGLGDTGELFF
>.|TRBJ1-2|.|TRBV20-1
TGCAGTGCTAGGCAGGGGAGGGGCTACACCTTC
CSARQGRGYTF
>.|TRBJ1-6|.|TRBV7-2
TGTGCCAGCAGGACAAGGCTAAGATCACCCCTCCACTTT
CASRTRLRSPLHF
>.|TRBJ2-1|TRBD2|TRBV7-3
TGTGCCAGCGCCCGGGACGGGGGGTACAATGAGCAGTTCTTC
CASARDGGYNEQFF
>few|TRBJ2-1|.|TRBV29-1
TGCAGCCCCGAACTCATATCCTACAATGAGCAGTTCTTC
CSPELISYNEQFF
>few|TRBJ2-7|TRBD2|TRBV5-4
TGTGCCAGCAGCTTGTATCAGCGGGGGGCCTACGAGCAGTACTTC
CASSLYQRGAYEQYF
>few|TRBJ1-1|.|TRBV29-1
TGCAGCGTTGATGGAGGGGGGGCTGAAGCTTTCTTT
CSVDGGGAEAFF
>.|TRBJ2-2|.|TRBV29-1
TGCAGCGTTGAAGGGGTGGCCGGGGAGCTGTTTTTT
CSVEGVAGELFF
>.|TRBJ2-3|.|TRBV4-2
TGTGCCAGCAGCCAAGATCTCCAGGGAGAGGATACGCAGTATTTT
CASSQDLQGEDTQYF
>.|TRBJ1-1|.|TRBV28
TGTGCCAGCCTTTTGAACACTGAAGCTTTCTTT
CASLLNTEAFF
>few|TRBJ1-4|.|TRBV29-1
TGCAGCGTTGAAGAGAGTGAAAAACTGTTTTTT
CSVEESEKLFF
>few|TRBJ1-5|.|TRBV6-5
TGTGCCAGCAGTTCAGAGTATAGCAATCAGCCCCAGCATTTT
CASSSEYSNQPQHF
>.|TRBJ2-6|.|TRBV2
TGTGCCAGCTCAAGGAGCTCTGGGGCCAACGTCCTGACTTTC
CASSRSSGANVLTF
>few|TRBJ2-2|.|TRBV21-1
TGTGCCAGCAGCAAAGTCTTTGGGACCGCCCTCACCCGGGAGCTGTTTTTT
CASSKVFGTALTRELFF
>.|TRBJ2-7|.|TRBV29-1
TGCAGCGTTGATTCCGTGTACGAGCAGTACTTC
CSVDSVYEQYF